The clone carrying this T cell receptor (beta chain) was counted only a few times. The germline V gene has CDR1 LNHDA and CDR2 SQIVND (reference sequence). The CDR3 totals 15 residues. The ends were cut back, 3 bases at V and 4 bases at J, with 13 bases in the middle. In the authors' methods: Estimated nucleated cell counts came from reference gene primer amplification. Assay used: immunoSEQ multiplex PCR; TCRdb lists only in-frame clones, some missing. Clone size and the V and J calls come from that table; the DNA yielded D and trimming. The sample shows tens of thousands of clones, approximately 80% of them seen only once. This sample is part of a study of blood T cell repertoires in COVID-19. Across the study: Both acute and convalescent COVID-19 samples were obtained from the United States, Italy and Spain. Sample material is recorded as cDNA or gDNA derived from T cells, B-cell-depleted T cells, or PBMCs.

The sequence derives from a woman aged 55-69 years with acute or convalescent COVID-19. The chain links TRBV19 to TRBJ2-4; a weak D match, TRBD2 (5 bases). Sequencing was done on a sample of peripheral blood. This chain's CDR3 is CASSIGQTKKNIQYF. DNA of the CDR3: TGTGCCAGTAGTATTGGGCAGACTAAAAAAAACATTCAGTACTTC.